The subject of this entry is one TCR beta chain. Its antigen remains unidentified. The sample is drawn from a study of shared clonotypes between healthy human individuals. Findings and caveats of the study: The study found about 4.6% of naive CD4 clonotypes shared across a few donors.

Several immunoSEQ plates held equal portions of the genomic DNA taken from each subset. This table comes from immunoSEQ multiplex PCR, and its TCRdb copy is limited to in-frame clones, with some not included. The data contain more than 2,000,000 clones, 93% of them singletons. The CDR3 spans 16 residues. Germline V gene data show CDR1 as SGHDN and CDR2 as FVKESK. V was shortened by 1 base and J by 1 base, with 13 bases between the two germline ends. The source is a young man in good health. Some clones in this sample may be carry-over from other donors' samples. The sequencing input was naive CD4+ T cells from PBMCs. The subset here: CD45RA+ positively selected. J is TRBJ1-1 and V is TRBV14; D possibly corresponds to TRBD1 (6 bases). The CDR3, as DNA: TGTGCCAGCAGCCAAGGGAAGGGACATCAGAACACTGAAGCTTTCTTT. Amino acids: CASSQGKGHQNTEAFF. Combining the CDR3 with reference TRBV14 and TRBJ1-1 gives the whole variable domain EAGVTQFPSHSVIEKGQTVTLRCDPISGHDNLYWYRRVMGKEIKFLLHFVKESKQDESGMPNNRFLAERTGGTYSTLKVQPAELEDSGVYFCASSQGKGHQNTEAFFGQGTRLTVV.